The 5 T cell receptor beta chains reported below all come from one sample, sequenced in a study of cytomegalovirus exposure and HLA in healthy donors. A multiplex PCR was run with 60 Vbeta primers and 13 Jbeta primers. The method was immunoSEQ multiplex PCR; TCRdb's version includes in-frame clones alone and lacks a portion of them. The sample has roughly 140,000 clones, 70% seen once. Sequenced sample: PBMCs. These receptors all come from a woman younger than 45 in good health and CMV-seronegative.

This chain uses TRBV19 with TRBJ2-3; 10 nucleotides line up with TRBD2. The CDR3 covers 16 residues. V was clipped by 5 bases and J by 2 bases; unmatched bases: 7. Germline CDR1 is LNHDA and CDR2 is SQIVND (reference sequence). CDR3 nucleotides: TGTGCCAGTAGTCCGAGCGGGGGGGCCGACACAGATACGCAGTATTTT. Residues: CASSPSGGADTDTQYF.

The chain carries TRBV6-6 and TRBJ2-7, with a possible D match to TRBD2 (5 bases). CDR1 is MNHNY, CDR2 SVGAGI, per germline (reference sequence). CDR3 length equals 14 residues. With 5 bases removed from V and 3 bases from J, the gap between germline ends came to 14 bases. The DNA of the CDR3 is TGTGCCAGCAGTCAAATCCTGGAGGTCTACGAGCAGTACTTC. Residues: CASSQILEVYEQYF.

This rearrangement joins TRBV5-1 to TRBJ2-7; perhaps TRBD2 as D (6 bases). Between the trimmed V and J ends, which lost 6 bases and 5 bases, there was a span of 15 bases. The CDR3 extends over 13 amino acids. Germline V gene lookup returns CDR1 SGHRS and CDR2 YFSETQ. The CDR3 DNA reads as TGCGCCAGCAAAAAAGACGGGAGCGACGAGCAGTACTTC. Amino acids: CASKKDGSDEQYF.

This clone was seen more than once but under ten times. The J gene is TRBJ2-3, the V gene TRBV14; 7 positions agree with TRBD2. This CDR3 comprises 16 residues. J gave up 1 base and V 4 bases, and 8 bases lay outside the gene matches. Germline V lookup: CDR1 SGHDN, CDR2 FVKESK. The CDR3 DNA is TGTGCCAGCAGCCGGGCGGAGCGGGGCCGCACAGATACGCAGTATTTT. Protein sequence: CASSRAERGRTDTQYF.

The chain links TRBV7-8 to TRBJ2-7; TRBD1 aligns across 7 bases. The CDR3 totals 16 residues. After removal of 0 bases from V and 6 bases from J, the junction contained 11 bases not matched to a gene. Germline CDR1 and CDR2: SGHVS and FQNEAQ. In nucleotides, the CDR3 is TGTGCCAGCAGCTTAGCAGCCGAGACAGGGAATTCCGAGCAGTACTTC. It specifies CASSLAAETGNSEQYF.